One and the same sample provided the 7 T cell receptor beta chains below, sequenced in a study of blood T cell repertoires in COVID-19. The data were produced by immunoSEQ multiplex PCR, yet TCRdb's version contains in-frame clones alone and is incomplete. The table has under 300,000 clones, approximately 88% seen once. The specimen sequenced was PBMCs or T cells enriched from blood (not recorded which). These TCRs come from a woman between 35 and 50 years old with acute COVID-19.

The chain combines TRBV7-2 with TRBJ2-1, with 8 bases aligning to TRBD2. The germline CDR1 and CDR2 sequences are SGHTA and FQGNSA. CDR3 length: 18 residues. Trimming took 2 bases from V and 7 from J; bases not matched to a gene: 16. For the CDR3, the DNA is TGTGCCAGCAGCTTATTGGTGAGCGGGAGTTTGTTTGGGAATGAGCAGTTCTTC. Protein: CASSLLVSGSLFGNEQFF. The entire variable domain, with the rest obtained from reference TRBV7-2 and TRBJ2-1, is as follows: GAGVSQSPSNKVTEKGKDVELRCDPISGHTALYWYRQSLGQGLEFLIYFQGNSAPDKSGLPSDRFSAERTGGSVSTLTIQRTQQEDSAVYLCASSLLVSGSLFGNEQFFGPGTRLTVL.

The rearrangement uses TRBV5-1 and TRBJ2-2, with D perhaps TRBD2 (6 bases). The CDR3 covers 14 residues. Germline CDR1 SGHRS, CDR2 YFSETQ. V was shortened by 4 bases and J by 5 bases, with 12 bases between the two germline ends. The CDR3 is CASSRGDFTGELFF. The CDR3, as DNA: TGCGCCAGCAGCAGAGGGGACTTTACCGGGGAGCTGTTTTTT. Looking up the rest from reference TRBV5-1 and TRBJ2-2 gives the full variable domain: KAGVTQTPRYLIKTRGQQVTLSCSPISGHRSVSWYQQTPGQGLQFLFEYFSETQRNKGNFPGRFSGRQFSNSRSEMNVSTLELGDSALYLCASSRGDFTGELFFGEGSRLTVL.

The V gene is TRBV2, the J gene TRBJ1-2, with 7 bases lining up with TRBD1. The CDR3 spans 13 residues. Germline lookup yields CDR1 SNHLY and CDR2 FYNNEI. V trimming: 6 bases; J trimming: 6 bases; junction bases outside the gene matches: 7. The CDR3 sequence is CASREQGRDGYTF. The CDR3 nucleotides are TGTGCCAGCAGGGAACAGGGGAGGGATGGCTACACCTTC.

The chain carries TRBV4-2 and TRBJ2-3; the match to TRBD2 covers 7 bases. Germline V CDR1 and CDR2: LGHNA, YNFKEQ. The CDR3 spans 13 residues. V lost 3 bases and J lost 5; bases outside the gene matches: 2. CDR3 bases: TGTGCCAGCAGCCAGGGCGGGAGAGATACGCAGTATTTT. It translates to CASSQGGRDTQYF.

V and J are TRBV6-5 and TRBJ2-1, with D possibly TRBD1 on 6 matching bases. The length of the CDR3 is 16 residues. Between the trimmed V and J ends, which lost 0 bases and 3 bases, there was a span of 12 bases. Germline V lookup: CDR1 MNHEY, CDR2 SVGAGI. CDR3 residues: CASSYSGQGHYNEQFF. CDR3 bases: TGTGCCAGCAGTTACTCGGGGCAGGGGCACTACAATGAGCAGTTCTTC.

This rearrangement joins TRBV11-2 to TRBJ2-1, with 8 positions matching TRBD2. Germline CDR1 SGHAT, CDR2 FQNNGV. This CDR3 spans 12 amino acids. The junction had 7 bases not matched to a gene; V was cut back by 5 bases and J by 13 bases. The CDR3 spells CASSPGGTIQFF. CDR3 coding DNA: TGTGCCAGCAGCCCGGGGGGGACCATACAGTTCTTC.

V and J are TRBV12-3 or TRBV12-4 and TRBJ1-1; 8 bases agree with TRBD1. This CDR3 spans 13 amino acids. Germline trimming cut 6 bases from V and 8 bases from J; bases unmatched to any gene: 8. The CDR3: CASRFGQGVEAFF. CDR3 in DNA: TGTGCCAGCAGATTCGGACAGGGTGTGGAAGCTTTCTTT.